Detailed here is one T cell receptor (beta chain). The protocol was immunoSEQ multiplex PCR, while the TCRdb copy is restricted to in-frame clones and leaves out a portion. The table has 150,000 to 200,000 clones, 75% to 90% seen once. The entry originates in a study of blood T cell repertoires in COVID-19. Study-wide background: From T cells, B-cell-depleted T cells, or PBMCs came the material, which was cDNA or gDNA.

The study assigned cohorts using participant-reported clinical history. Germline V lookup: CDR1 KGHSH, CDR2 LQKENI. V lost 2 bases to trimming and J lost 6 bases, with 11 bases between them. The CDR3 spans 14 residues. The chain employs TRBV18 and TRBJ1-5; D ambiguous. This sequence originates from a woman in her fifties or sixties who had recovered from COVID-19. Material: PBMCs or T cells enriched from blood (not recorded which). CDR3 residues: CASSPGSTGQPQHF. The CDR3 bases are TGTGCCAGCTCACCAGGAAGTACGGGTCAGCCCCAGCATTTT.